A single sample is the source of the 12 T cell receptor beta chains below, sequenced in a study of identical twins. Using its own MiXCR run on the 5' RACE reads, TCRdb lists one record per CDR3 protein. This table holds fewer than 500,000 distinct CDR3 sequences, roughly an eighth found once. These same records also appear under a second study, on yellow fever vaccine responses in identical twins.

Sequenced input: CD4+ T cells sorted from blood. The receptors derive from a woman aged 18-29 years in good health.

The rearrangement links TRBV20-1 to TRBJ2-2; D remains ambiguous. The CDR3 extends over 15 amino acids. V lost 0 bases, J lost 5 bases, and 13 bases lay in between. The germline gives CDR1 DFQATT, CDR2 SNEGSKA (reference sequence). CDR3 in DNA: TGCAGTGCTAGAGATGCCCTCGTTCGGACCGGGGAGCTGTTTTTT. This codes for CSARDALVRTGELFF.

Only a few counts were recorded for this clonotype. The chain recombines TRBV18 with TRBJ2-7; a possible D gene is TRBD2 (5 bases). V lost 1 base to trimming and J lost 1 base, with 5 bases between them. This CDR3 has 13 amino acids. Germline V lookup: CDR1 KGHSH, CDR2 LQKENI. CDR3 sequence (DNA): TGTGCCAGCTCACCACTAGCGTCCTACGAGCAGTACTTC. This codes for CASSPLASYEQYF.

This chain links TRBV11-2 with TRBJ2-7; 9 bases are a match to TRBD2. The germline CDR1 and CDR2 sequences are SGHAT and FQNNGV. After removal of 5 bases from V and 4 bases from J, the junction contained 9 bases not matched to a gene. CDR3 length equals 15 residues. The CDR3 DNA is TGTGCCAGCAGCGAGGAGCCGGGACTAGCTTACGAGCAGTACTTC. Translating gives CASSEEPGLAYEQYF.

The table lists this clonotype with a few counts. Its ends do not fully match the called genes, so a read error is possible. V usage is TRBV7-6 and J usage is TRBJ2-2; 10 nucleotides match TRBD2. Per the germline V gene, CDR1 is SGHVS and CDR2 is FNYEAQ. This CDR3 contains 21 residues. This chain's CDR3 is CASSFSGTGPPGLANTGELFF. CDR3 in DNA: TGTGCCAGCAGCTTTTCCGGGACAGGTCCGCCGGGACTAGCGAATACCGGGGAGCTGTTTTTT.

This clonotype occurred many times. The J gene is TRBJ1-2, the V gene TRBV12-3 or TRBV12-4, with D hard to call. CDR3 size: 12 residues. The CDR3: CAVSGSYYGYTF. CDR3 sequence (DNA): TGTGCAGTTTCGGGGTCATACTATGGCTACACCTTC.

In this sample, this clonotype turned up many times. This chain uses TRBV5-6 with TRBJ2-1; either TRBD1 or TRBD2 may supply D (5 bases each). The CDR3 has 15 amino acids. Trimming stripped 2 bases from V and 5 bases from J, with 14 bases between. CDR1 is SGHDT and CDR2 is YYEEEE in the germline V gene. The CDR3 DNA is TGTGCCAGCAGCTTAGGGACGCGACTCGACAATGAGCAGTTCTTC. As protein: CASSLGTRLDNEQFF. Supplemented by reference TRBV5-6 and TRBJ2-1, the full variable domain reads DAGVTQSPTHLIKTRGQQVTLRCSPKSGHDTVSWYQQALGQGPQFIFQYYEEEERQRGNFPDRFSGHQFPNYSSELNVNALLLGDSALYLCASSLGTRLDNEQFFGPGTRLTVL.

The rearrangement uses TRBV6-2 or TRBV6-3 and TRBJ2-7; no clear D gene. The CDR3 extends over 17 amino acids. The V gene lost 0 bases and the J gene lost 0 bases, with 15 bases spanning the gap. Germline CDR1 reads MNHEY; CDR2 reads SVGEGT. In nucleotides, the CDR3 is TGTGCCAGCAGTTACTCGGGGATACTACCCCTCTCCTACGAGCAGTACTTC. Amino acids: CASSYSGILPLSYEQYF.

Ten or more counts support this clonotype. The J gene is TRBJ2-2, the V gene TRBV27; D gene unclear. V lost 5 bases and J lost 0, with 19 bases in between. This CDR3 region has 18 residues. The germline CDR1 and CDR2 sequences are MNHEY and SMNVEV (reference sequence). The CDR3 nucleotides read TGTGCCAGCAGTAAGGGTGGGGTTACAGCAGCGAACACCGGGGAGCTGTTTTTT. Translating gives CASSKGGVTAANTGELFF.

This clonotype was detected a few times. This sequence joins TRBV29-1 and TRBJ1-4; unclear D gene. This CDR3 region has 12 residues. The germline V gene has CDR1 SQVTM and CDR2 ANQGSEA. Trimming took 5 bases from V and 4 from J, leaving 8 bases between them. In DNA, the CDR3 is TGCAGCGTTCAGGTCTTTAATGAAAAACTGTTTTTT. Protein: CSVQVFNEKLFF.

This clonotype has just a few counts. This chain joins TRBV25-1 and TRBJ1-6, with TRBD1 identical over 8 bases. The CDR3 sequence is 14 residues long. The junction had 1 base not matched to a gene; V was cut back by 4 bases and J by 5 bases. Germline V gene sequence: CDR1 MGHDK, CDR2 SYGVNS. The CDR3 nucleotides read TGTGCCAGCAGTGGGACAGGGAATAATTCACCCCTCCACTTT. Its protein is CASSGTGNNSPLHF.

This sequence joins TRBV20-1 and TRBJ1-6; D might be TRBD1 (5 bases). Trimming pared 5 bases from V and 7 bases from J, leaving 18 bases between. From germline, CDR1 is DFQATT and CDR2 SNEGSKA (reference sequence). This CDR3 comprises 15 residues. CDR3 DNA sequence: TGCAGTGCTCAGGAGGGGTCTCACCCGAATTCACCCCTCCACTTT. Translating it yields CSAQEGSHPNSPLHF.

This clonotype was picked up a small number of times. This chain links TRBV20-1 with TRBJ2-2; D unresolved. The germline V gene has CDR1 DFQATT and CDR2 SNEGSKA (reference sequence). V dropped 2 bases and J dropped 7 bases, with 11 bases sitting between them. CDR3 length: 13 amino acids. The CDR3: CSARLVDGGELFF. CDR3 nucleotide sequence: TGCAGTGCTAGATTAGTAGATGGCGGGGAGCTGTTTTTT.